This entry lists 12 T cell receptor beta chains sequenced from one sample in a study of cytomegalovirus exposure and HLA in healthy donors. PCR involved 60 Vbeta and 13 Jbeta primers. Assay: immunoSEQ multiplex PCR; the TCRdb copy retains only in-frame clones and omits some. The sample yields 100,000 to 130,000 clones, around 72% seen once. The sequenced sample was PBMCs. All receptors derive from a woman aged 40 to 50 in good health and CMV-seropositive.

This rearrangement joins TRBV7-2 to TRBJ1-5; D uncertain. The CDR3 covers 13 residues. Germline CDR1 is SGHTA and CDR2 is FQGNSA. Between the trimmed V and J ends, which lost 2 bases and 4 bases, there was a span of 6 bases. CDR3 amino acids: CASSLSKNQPQHF. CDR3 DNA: TGTGCCAGCAGCTTATCTAAAAATCAGCCCCAGCATTTT.

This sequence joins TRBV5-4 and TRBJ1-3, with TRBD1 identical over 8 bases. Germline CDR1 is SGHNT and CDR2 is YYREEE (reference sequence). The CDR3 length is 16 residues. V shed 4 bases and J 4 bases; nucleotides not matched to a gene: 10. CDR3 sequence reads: CASSPDPTGVGNTIYF. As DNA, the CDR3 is TGTGCCAGCAGCCCCGACCCGACAGGGGTAGGAAACACCATATATTTT.

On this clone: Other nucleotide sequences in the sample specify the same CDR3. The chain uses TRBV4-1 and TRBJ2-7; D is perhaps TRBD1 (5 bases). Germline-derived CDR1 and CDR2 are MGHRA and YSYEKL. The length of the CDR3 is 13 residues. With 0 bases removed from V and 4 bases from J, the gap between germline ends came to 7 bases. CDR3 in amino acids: CASSQDRGYEQYF. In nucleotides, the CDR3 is TGCGCCAGCAGCCAAGATAGGGGATACGAGCAGTACTTC.

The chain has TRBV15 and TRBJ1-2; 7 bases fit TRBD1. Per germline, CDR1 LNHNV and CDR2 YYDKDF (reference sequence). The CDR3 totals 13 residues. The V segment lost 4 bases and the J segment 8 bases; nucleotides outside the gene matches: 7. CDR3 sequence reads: CATSTQGVSGYTF. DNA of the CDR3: TGTGCCACCAGCACCCAGGGGGTCTCGGGCTACACCTTC.

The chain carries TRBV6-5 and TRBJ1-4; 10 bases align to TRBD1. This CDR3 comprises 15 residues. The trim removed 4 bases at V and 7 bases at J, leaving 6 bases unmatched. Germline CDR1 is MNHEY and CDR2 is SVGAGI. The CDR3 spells CASSFGGQGLEKLFF. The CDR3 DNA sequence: TGTGCCAGCAGTTTCGGGGGACAGGGGCTTGAAAAACTGTTTTTT.

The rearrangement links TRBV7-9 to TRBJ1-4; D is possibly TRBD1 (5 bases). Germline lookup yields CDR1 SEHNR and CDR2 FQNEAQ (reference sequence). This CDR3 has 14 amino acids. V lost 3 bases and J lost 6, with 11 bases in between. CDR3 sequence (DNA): TGTGCCAGCAGCTTCGGCGGGGGAGATGAAAAACTGTTTTTT. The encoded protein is CASSFGGGDEKLFF.

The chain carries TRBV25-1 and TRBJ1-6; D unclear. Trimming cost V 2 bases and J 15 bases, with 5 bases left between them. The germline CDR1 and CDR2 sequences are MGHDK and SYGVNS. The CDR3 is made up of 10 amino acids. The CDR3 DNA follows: TGTGCCAGCAGTGAACAGGTCCTCCACTTT. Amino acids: CASSEQVLHF.

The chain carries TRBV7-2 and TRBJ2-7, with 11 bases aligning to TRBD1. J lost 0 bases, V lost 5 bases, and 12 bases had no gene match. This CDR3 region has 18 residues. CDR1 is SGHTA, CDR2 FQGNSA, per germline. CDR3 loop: CASSRPGQGGSSSYEQYF. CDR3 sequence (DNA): TGTGCCAGCAGCCGCCCGGGACAGGGGGGATCAAGCTCCTACGAGCAGTACTTC.

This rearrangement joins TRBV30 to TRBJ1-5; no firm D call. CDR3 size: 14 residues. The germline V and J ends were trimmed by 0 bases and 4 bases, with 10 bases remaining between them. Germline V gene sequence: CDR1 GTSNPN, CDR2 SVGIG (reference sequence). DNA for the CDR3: TGTGCCTGGAGTGTAAATACCGGGAATCAGCCCCAGCATTTT. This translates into CAWSVNTGNQPQHF.

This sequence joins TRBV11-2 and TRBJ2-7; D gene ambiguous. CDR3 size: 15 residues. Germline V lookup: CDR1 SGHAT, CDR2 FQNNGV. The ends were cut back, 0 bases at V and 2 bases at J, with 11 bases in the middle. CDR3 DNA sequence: TGTGCCAGCAGCTTAGAAACCTACAGTACCTACGAGCAGTACTTC. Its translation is CASSLETYSTYEQYF.

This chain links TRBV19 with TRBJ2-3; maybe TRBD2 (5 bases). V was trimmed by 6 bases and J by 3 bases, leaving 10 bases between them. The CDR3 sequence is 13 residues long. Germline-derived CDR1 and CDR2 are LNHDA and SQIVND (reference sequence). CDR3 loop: CASRGRGTDTQYF. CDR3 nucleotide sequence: TGTGCCAGTAGGGGAAGAGGGACAGATACGCAGTATTTT.

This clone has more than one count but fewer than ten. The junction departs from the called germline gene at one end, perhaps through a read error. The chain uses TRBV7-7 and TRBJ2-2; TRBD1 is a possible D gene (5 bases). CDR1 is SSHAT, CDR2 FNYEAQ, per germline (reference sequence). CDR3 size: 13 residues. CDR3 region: CASSFSGPGELFF. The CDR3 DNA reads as TGTGCTAGCAGCTTTTCAGGGCCCGGGGAGCTGTTTTTT. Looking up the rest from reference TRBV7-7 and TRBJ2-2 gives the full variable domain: GAGVSQSPRYKVTKRGQDVTLRCDPISSHATLYWYQQALGQGPEFLTYFNYEAQPDKSGLPSDRFSAERPEGSISTLTIQRTEQRDSAMYRCASSFSGPGELFFGEGSRLTVL.